These 17 T cell receptor beta chains were all obtained from the same sample, sequenced in a study of blood T cell repertoires in COVID-19. Sequencing used immunoSEQ multiplex PCR; TCRdb keeps in-frame clones, though not all of them. The repertoire holds 50,000 to 80,000 clones, with 75% to 95% as singletons. The sample consisted of peripheral blood. Every receptor here comes from a woman of 80 years or more with active COVID-19.

The genes are TRBV7-8 and TRBJ2-7; 8 nucleotides line up with TRBD2. The V segment lost 1 base and the J segment 1 base; nucleotides outside the gene matches: 3. Germline V gene sequence: CDR1 SGHVS, CDR2 FQNEAQ. The CDR3 sequence is 15 residues long. CDR3 DNA: TGTGCCAGCAGCTTAGAACTAGCGGCTTCCTACGAGCAGTACTTC. Protein product: CASSLELAASYEQYF.

The chain recombines TRBV18 with TRBJ2-1; D gene uncertain. Trimming took 3 bases from V and 5 from J, leaving 2 bases between them. Looked up from germline, CDR1 is KGHSH and CDR2 is LQKENI. The CDR3 loop spans 11 amino acids. CDR3 nucleotide sequence: TGTGCCAGCTCACCTAACAATGAGCAGTTCTTC. Its protein product is CASSPNNEQFF.

The genes are TRBV4-2 and TRBJ1-3; D is perhaps TRBD1 (5 bases). The germline V and J ends were trimmed by 0 bases and 13 bases, with 10 bases remaining between them. The germline V gene has CDR1 LGHNA and CDR2 YNFKEQ. The CDR3 spans 12 residues. The CDR3 DNA reads as TGTGCCAGCAGCCAAGATGAGGGGAGGATATATTTT. Amino acid sequence: CASSQDEGRIYF.

This clone is a singleton in its sample. V usage is TRBV29-1 and J usage is TRBJ1-4; 9 bases match TRBD1. Germline V lookup: CDR1 SQVTM, CDR2 ANQGSEA. V was pared by 6 bases and J by 0 bases, with 8 bases of the junction left unmatched. This CDR3 region has 16 residues. The CDR3 sequence: CSVTTGGLATNEKLFF. CDR3 in DNA: TGCAGCGTCACGACAGGGGGACTTGCAACTAATGAAAAACTGTTTTTT.

V and J are TRBV2 and TRBJ1-2, with D maybe TRBD1 (5 bases). Trimming shortened V by 3 bases and J by 4 bases, and 6 bases separated the two germline ends. Germline CDR1 reads SNHLY; CDR2 reads FYNNEI. The CDR3 contains 12 residues. CDR3 residues: CASSDRAYGYTF. The DNA of the CDR3 is TGTGCCAGCAGTGACAGGGCCTATGGCTACACCTTC.

The chain couples TRBV6-1 to TRBJ2-2, with D maybe TRBD1 (6 bases). This CDR3 has 16 amino acids. The V gene's germline CDR1 is MNHNS and CDR2 SASEGT. Trimming left V 4 bases short and J 4 bases short, with 16 bases between. CDR3 nucleotides: TGTGCCAGCAGTGTTCCCCAGGGGCTGCCCACCGGGGAGCTGTTTTTT. Protein sequence: CASSVPQGLPTGELFF.

This sequence joins TRBV27 and TRBJ2-7, with D uncertain. The germline gives CDR1 MNHEY, CDR2 SMNVEV (reference sequence). V shed 0 bases and J shed 0 bases, with 9 bases lying between them. This CDR3 spans 15 amino acids. The CDR3 protein is CASSLSVPGSYEQYF. CDR3 in DNA: TGTGCCAGCAGTTTATCCGTGCCAGGCTCCTACGAGCAGTACTTC.

The chain recombines TRBV28 with TRBJ2-7, with TRBD1 identical over 7 bases. The CDR3 is 13 residues long. Germline trimming cut 2 bases from V and 4 bases from J; bases unmatched to any gene: 2. Germline V gene data show CDR1 as MDHEN and CDR2 as SYDVKM. In DNA form, the CDR3 reads TGTGCCAGCAGTTTAGGGACAGTGTACGAGCAGTACTTC. Protein product: CASSLGTVYEQYF.

The chain couples TRBV3-1 (or the pseudogene TRBV3-2) to TRBJ2-3, with D tentatively TRBD2 (6 bases). The CDR3 runs to 17 residues. The V gene's germline CDR1 is LGHDT and CDR2 YNNKEL (reference sequence). Trimming took off 1 base at V and 2 bases at J, with 16 bases between the two ends. CDR3 DNA: TGTGCCAGCAGCCAAGGACCGGGAGTGGGCTCCACAGATACGCAGTATTTT. Translation gives CASSQGPGVGSTDTQYF.

The chain combines TRBV7-2 with TRBJ2-2; D gene unclear. CDR3 length: 13 amino acids. V was clipped by 1 base and J by 6 bases, with 6 bases between them. Germline values: CDR1 SGHTA, CDR2 FQGNSA. The DNA for the CDR3 is TGTGCCAGCAGCTTAGAGAGCTCCGGGGAGCTGTTTTTT. Amino acid sequence: CASSLESSGELFF.

This chain connects TRBV7-2 to TRBJ2-5, with D uncertain. V was clipped by 2 bases and J by 5 bases, with 12 bases between them. Germline-derived CDR1 and CDR2 are SGHTA and FQGNSA. The CDR3 consists of 14 residues. The CDR3 sequence is CASSLWAPPETQYF. DNA for the CDR3: TGTGCCAGCAGCTTATGGGCCCCCCCTGAGACCCAGTACTTC.

The chain recombines TRBV2 with TRBJ2-1; 7 bases match TRBD1. CDR3 size: 13 residues. V dropped 8 bases and J dropped 3; count of bases not matched to a gene: 4. The V gene's germline CDR1 is SNHLY and CDR2 FYNNEI. The CDR3 sequence is CASGRTGYNEQFF. CDR3 in DNA: TGTGCCAGCGGTAGGACAGGCTACAATGAGCAGTTCTTC.

This chain connects TRBV11-3 to TRBJ1-1; D not certain. Trimming removed 1 base at V and 1 base at J, with 7 bases between. The CDR3 is 14 amino acids. CDR1 SGHNT and CDR2 YENEEA come from the germline V gene. CDR3 residues: CASSLGAGNTEAFF. CDR3 nucleotides: TGTGCCAGCAGCTTAGGAGCCGGGAACACTGAAGCTTTCTTT.

The chain has TRBV19 and TRBJ2-7, with 10 bases that match TRBD1. Germline CDR1 and CDR2: LNHDA and SQIVND (reference sequence). This CDR3 has 14 residues. V shed 5 bases and J 2 bases; nucleotides not matched to a gene: 3. This CDR3 reads CASSWTGGTYEQYF. The CDR3 DNA sequence: TGTGCCAGTAGTTGGACAGGGGGGACCTACGAGCAGTACTTC.

The V gene is TRBV5-4, the J gene TRBJ2-5; 10 bases are a match to TRBD2. The CDR3 contains 16 residues. Germline loops: CDR1 SGHNT, CDR2 YYREEE (reference sequence). Trimming removed 4 bases from V and 5 bases from J; junction bases left unmatched: 11. The CDR3 is CASSLPAAGGPETQYF. Here the CDR3 DNA reads TGTGCCAGCAGCCTACCCGCAGCGGGGGGGCCGGAGACCCAGTACTTC.

The chain couples TRBV4-1 to TRBJ1-4; 9 bases fit TRBD1. V was pared by 4 bases and J by 6 bases, with 12 bases of the junction left unmatched. The germline V gene has CDR1 MGHRA and CDR2 YSYEKL. The CDR3 is 17 residues long. The CDR3 protein is CASSLQGGRDRDEKLFF. The CDR3, as DNA: TGCGCCAGCAGCCTGCAGGGGGGCCGGGACAGGGATGAAAAACTGTTTTTT.

The chain couples TRBV24-1 to TRBJ2-5; D is possibly TRBD1 (6 bases). In germline, CDR1 is KGHDR, CDR2 SFDVKD. V lost 3 bases to trimming and J lost 0 bases, with 10 bases between them. The CDR3 is 15 residues long. CDR3 bases: TGTGCCACCAGTGATCCTGCAGGGGACCAAGAGACCCAGTACTTC. Translating it yields CATSDPAGDQETQYF.